One sample yielded the 30 T cell receptor beta chains listed below, sequenced in a study of T cells after yellow fever vaccination. TCRdb passed the 5' RACE reads through MiXCR, listing each CDR3 protein once. Of under 600,000 distinct CDR3 sequences in the sample, roughly 13% are singletons; the top ten hold around an eighth. Sequenced material: PBMCs, taken on the day of the yellow fever booster vaccination. The receptors come from a man younger than 40 who received the YFV17D yellow fever vaccine.

This clonotype was seen at least ten times. This chain joins TRBV12-5 and TRBJ1-1; D is undetermined. Germline V gene data show CDR1 as LGHNT and CDR2 as FRNRAP. Trimming left V 0 bases short and J 7 bases short, with 9 bases between. The CDR3 sequence is 13 residues long. The CDR3 DNA reads as TGTGCTAGTGGTTTGGTAGGAAAGATTGAAGCTTTCTTT. Translating it yields CASGLVGKIEAFF.

This clonotype was observed at least ten times. The rearrangement uses TRBV12-3 or TRBV12-4 and TRBJ2-2; no clear D gene. Deletions cut 4 bases from V and 6 bases from J, with 6 bases between. The CDR3 has 12 residues. The CDR3 coding sequence is TGTGCCAGCAGTTCGGATTCCGGGGAGCTGTTTTTT. Its protein product is CASSSDSGELFF.

The V call is TRBV12-3 or TRBV12-4, the J call TRBJ1-5; the D is unclear. CDR3 length equals 13 residues. V lost 7 bases to trimming and J lost 7 bases, with 14 bases between them. DNA for the CDR3: TGTGCCAGCACCGGCGGGGTGGGGCAGCCCCAGCATTTT. It is translated as CASTGGVGQPQHF.

This clonotype was detected only a few times. V usage is TRBV7-2 and J usage is TRBJ1-5; D ambiguous. Per the germline V gene, CDR1 is SGHTA and CDR2 is FQGNSA. The V gene lost 1 base and the J gene lost 9 bases, with 7 bases spanning the gap. The CDR3 contains 12 residues. CDR3 residues: CASSLEVGPQHF. The CDR3 coding sequence is TGTGCCAGCAGCTTAGAGGTTGGGCCCCAGCATTTT.

The chain joins TRBV7-8 to TRBJ2-3; TRBD2 aligns across 10 bases. Germline lookup yields CDR1 SGHVS and CDR2 FQNEAQ. CDR3 length: 18 residues. V lost 4 bases to trimming and J lost 2 bases; unmatched junction nucleotides: 12. For the CDR3, the DNA is TGTGCCAGCAGCTCCCAGGGGTGGCTAGCGGGAGTCACAGATACGCAGTATTTT. The encoded protein is CASSSQGWLAGVTDTQYF. Full variable domain (outside the CDR3, taken from reference TRBV7-8 and TRBJ2-3): GAGVSQSPRYKVAKRGQDVALRCDPISGHVSLFWYQQALGQGPEFLTYFQNEAQLDKSGLPSDRFFAERPEGSVSTLKIQRTQQEDSAVYLCASSSQGWLAGVTDTQYFGPGTRLTVL.

The chain has TRBV7-3 and TRBJ2-5; D possibly corresponds to TRBD2 (7 bases). Between the trimmed V and J ends, which lost 0 bases and 4 bases, there was a span of 12 bases. The CDR3 extends over 15 amino acids. Germline CDR1 reads SGHTA; CDR2 reads FQGTGA. Here the CDR3 DNA reads TGTGCCAGCAGCTTAACTTTCGGGGGGCCAGAGACCCAGTACTTC. This codes for CASSLTFGGPETQYF.

This clonotype occurred many times. This chain uses TRBV5-1 with TRBJ2-1, with TRBD2 identical over 8 bases. The CDR3 is 14 residues long. Germline V gives CDR1 SGHRS, CDR2 YFSETQ. Unmatched junction bases numbered 10, after V lost 6 bases and J lost 8 bases. The CDR3 nucleotides are TGCGCCAGCAATATCGGGAGGGCCGGAGATGAGCAGTTCTTC. Translated, it gives CASNIGRAGDEQFF.

The V call is TRBV29-1, the J call TRBJ2-2, with TRBD1 matching over 11 bases. Germline trimming cut 4 bases from V and 4 bases from J; bases unmatched to any gene: 8. CDR1 and CDR2 from the germline V gene are SQVTM and ANQGSEA. The CDR3 loop spans 16 amino acids. DNA for the CDR3: TGCAGCGTTGGGCCTTCCGGGACAGGGGGCACCGGGGAGCTGTTTTTT. Protein: CSVGPSGTGGTGELFF.

This sequence joins TRBV7-9 and TRBJ1-2; no definite D call. CDR1 is SEHNR, CDR2 FQNEAQ, per germline (reference sequence). The CDR3 has 14 residues. Trimming took 4 bases from V and 4 from J, leaving 13 bases between them. The CDR3 DNA sequence: TGTGCCAGCAGCTACGGTGAGGGTAGCTATGGCTACACCTTC. Its protein is CASSYGEGSYGYTF.

In its sample, this clonotype was seen a few times. This chain joins TRBV6-2 or TRBV6-3 and TRBJ2-1, with 8 bases fitting TRBD2. Germline lookup yields CDR1 MNHEY and CDR2 SVGEGT. The length of the CDR3 is 16 residues. V trimming: 4 bases; J trimming: 8 bases; junction bases outside the gene matches: 13. CDR3 bases: TGTGCCAGCAGTTCACCTGCCGGGACTAGGAGCGATGAGCAGTTCTTC. As protein: CASSSPAGTRSDEQFF.

J is TRBJ1-1 and V is TRBV4-3; 9 nucleotides match TRBD1. This CDR3 contains 17 residues. V lost 1 base to trimming and J lost 1 base; unmatched junction nucleotides: 7. CDR1 LGHNA and CDR2 YSLEER come from the germline V gene. The CDR3 loop is CASSQAPLGQGNTEAFF. Here the CDR3 DNA reads TGCGCCAGCAGCCAAGCTCCTTTGGGACAGGGGAACACTGAAGCTTTCTTT.

The table lists this clonotype with a few counts. The CDR3 loop is CAWSAPAGGLYEQYF. The CDR3 nucleotides are TGTGCCTGGAGTGCTCCAGCGGGAGGGCTATACGAGCAGTACTTC. V is TRBV30 and J is TRBJ2-7; 10 positions agree with TRBD2. This CDR3 spans 15 amino acids. CDR1 and CDR2 (germline): GTSNPN, SVGIG (reference sequence). The junction had 7 bases not matched to a gene; V was cut back by 1 base and J by 4 bases.

The chain carries TRBV10-3 and TRBJ2-2; TRBD2 is a possible D gene (5 bases). CDR1 ENHRY and CDR2 SYGVKD come from the germline V gene. Trimming shortened V by 2 bases and J by 6 bases, and 13 bases separated the two germline ends. The CDR3 loop spans 15 amino acids. The CDR3 DNA reads TGTGCCATCAGTGAGGGCCCTACTAGTGCCGGGGAGCTGTTTTTT. It specifies CAISEGPTSAGELFF.

This clonotype was seen a few times. The chain carries TRBV3-1 and TRBJ2-7; 9 nucleotides line up with TRBD1. The J segment lost 6 bases and the V segment lost 5 bases, leaving 11 bases of the junction unmatched. Germline-derived CDR1 and CDR2 are LGHDT and YNNKEL (reference sequence). The CDR3 runs 15 residues. The CDR3 protein is CASSLDRGGWSEQYF. The CDR3 region has the DNA TGTGCCAGCAGCTTGGACAGGGGAGGGTGGAGCGAGCAGTACTTC.

This clonotype has at least ten counts. The V gene is TRBV4-2, the J gene TRBJ2-5; D ambiguous. CDR1 and CDR2 (germline): LGHNA, YNFKEQ. Trimming pared 1 base from V and 1 base from J, leaving 10 bases between. CDR3 length: 15 residues. The CDR3 here is CASSQGAASQETQYF. CDR3 coding DNA: TGTGCCAGCAGCCAAGGGGCAGCTTCCCAAGAGACCCAGTACTTC.

The chain has TRBV4-3 and TRBJ2-1; no clear D gene. The length of the CDR3 is 15 residues. Looked up from germline, CDR1 is LGHNA and CDR2 is YSLEER. Trimming pared 0 bases from V and 1 base from J, leaving 7 bases between. This CDR3 is CASSQEVGSYNEQFF. The CDR3 nucleotides are TGCGCCAGCAGCCAAGAAGTAGGTTCCTACAATGAGCAGTTCTTC.

This clonotype was recorded a few times. The J gene is TRBJ2-2, the V gene TRBV4-3; D tentatively reads TRBD1 or TRBD2 (7 bases each). The CDR3 has 17 residues. Germline V gene lookup returns CDR1 LGHNA and CDR2 YSLEER. With 1 base removed from V and 2 bases from J, the gap between germline ends came to 14 bases. CDR3 residues: CASSQGGGQKNTGELFF. The CDR3 nucleotides are TGCGCCAGCAGCCAAGGGGGGGGACAGAAAAACACCGGGGAGCTGTTTTTT.

This clonotype has more than one count but fewer than ten. The CDR3 protein is CASIILAEQNTGELFF. DNA of the CDR3: TGCGCCAGCATCATACTAGCGGAACAGAACACCGGGGAGCTGTTTTTT. The V and J genes are TRBV10-1 and TRBJ2-2, with 8 bases lining up with TRBD2. The CDR3 has 16 residues. Looked up from germline, CDR1 is WNHNN and CDR2 is SYGVQD (reference sequence). With 7 bases clipped from V and 1 base from J, the junction kept 8 bases outside the gene matches.

This sequence joins TRBV20-1 and TRBJ2-5; D perhaps matches TRBD2 (5 bases). V was trimmed by 3 bases and J by 3 bases, leaving 17 bases between them. CDR3 length equals 15 residues. In germline, CDR1 is DFQATT, CDR2 SNEGSKA (reference sequence). The CDR3 region is CSASFGGGFEETQYF. CDR3 DNA: TGCAGTGCTAGTTTCGGCGGAGGTTTCGAAGAGACCCAGTACTTC.

The chain uses TRBV19 and TRBJ2-1; 9 bases agree with TRBD2. Trimming at V came to 7 bases and at J to 7 bases, leaving 11 bases not matched to a gene. The germline V gene has CDR1 LNHDA and CDR2 SQIVND (reference sequence). There are 15 residues in the CDR3. CDR3 bases: TGTGCCAGTAATGAGTTAGCGGGAGTCCCTAATGAGCAGTTCTTC. Residues: CASNELAGVPNEQFF.

This chain connects TRBV5-1 to TRBJ2-2; possible D gene TRBD1, 6 bases. This CDR3 has 14 residues. V was pared by 4 bases and J by 5 bases, with 12 bases between. Germline values: CDR1 SGHRS, CDR2 YFSETQ. The CDR3 bases are TGCGCCAGCAGCCCCGGACAGACGACCGGGGAGCTGTTTTTT. Its protein is CASSPGQTTGELFF.

The genes are TRBV5-6 and TRBJ2-1; the match to TRBD2 covers 7 bases. Germline CDR1 is SGHDT and CDR2 is YYEEEE. Trimming removed 4 bases from V and 15 bases from J; junction bases left unmatched: 10. The CDR3 is 12 amino acids. The CDR3 DNA reads as TGTGCCAGCAGCCCCGGGGTGGGACTAATGTTCTTC. Residues: CASSPGVGLMFF.

The chain links TRBV7-2 to TRBJ1-3; D is unresolved. CDR3 size: 13 residues. Germline V gives CDR1 SGHTA, CDR2 FQGNSA. V was trimmed by 5 bases and J by 1 base, leaving 6 bases between them. The CDR3 region is CASSTFSGNTIYF. The CDR3 DNA is TGTGCCAGCAGCACGTTTTCTGGAAACACCATATATTTT.

This clonotype was counted a few times. The V and J genes are TRBV6-5 and TRBJ2-7, with D perhaps TRBD2 (6 bases). CDR3 length: 15 residues. CDR1 MNHEY and CDR2 SVGAGI come from the germline V gene. V gave up 5 bases and J gave up 6 bases, with 20 bases separating them. The CDR3 DNA is TGTGCCAGCAGTGACCCGAGAAGCGGGCTTATCGAGCAGTACTTC. This sequence encodes CASSDPRSGLIEQYF.

The chain joins TRBV7-2 to TRBJ1-4; 7 bases line up with TRBD1. CDR3 length: 15 residues. The germline V gene has CDR1 SGHTA and CDR2 FQGNSA. The junction had 9 bases not matched to a gene; V was cut back by 3 bases and J by 8 bases. Here the CDR3 reads CASSFDQGGWEKLFF. The CDR3 bases are TGTGCCAGCAGCTTCGACCAGGGGGGATGGGAAAAACTGTTTTTT.

This clonotype has just a few counts. This chain uses TRBV5-6 with TRBJ2-7; D gene ambiguous. Trimming left V 7 bases short and J 3 bases short, with 17 bases between. From germline, CDR1 is SGHDT and CDR2 YYEEEE. This CDR3 is 14 amino acids long. In DNA form, the CDR3 reads TGTGCCAGCGCGCTTCGACACGTCCGCTACGAGCAGTACTTC. Translation gives CASALRHVRYEQYF.

This clonotype was counted only a few times. An end of the junction differs from the germline gene, which may be a read error. This sequence joins TRBV5-1 and TRBJ1-1; D is undetermined. Germline loops: CDR1 SGHRS, CDR2 YFSETQ. The CDR3 contains 14 residues. This CDR3 reads CASSHGMADTEAFF. As DNA, the CDR3 is TGCGCTAGCAGCCACGGGATGGCGGACACTGAAGCTTTCTTT.

This rearrangement joins TRBV12-3 or TRBV12-4 to TRBJ2-1; 13 bases match TRBD2. The CDR3 has 14 residues. Germline trimming cut 0 bases from V and 15 bases from J; bases unmatched to any gene: 5. This chain's CDR3 is CASSLARLAGGRFF. Written as DNA, the CDR3 is TGTGCCAGCAGTTTAGCCAGACTAGCGGGGGGCCGGTTCTTC.

This clonotype was counted only a few times. This chain uses TRBV20-1 with TRBJ2-3, with 9 bases lining up with TRBD2. Germline CDR1 DFQATT, CDR2 SNEGSKA (reference sequence). This CDR3 is built from 17 residues. V lost 6 bases and J lost 1; bases outside the gene matches: 14. The CDR3 here is CSAASSGTRRGTDTQYF. The CDR3, as DNA: TGCAGTGCCGCCTCTAGCGGGACCAGGAGGGGCACAGATACGCAGTATTTT.

The rearrangement joins TRBV19 to TRBJ1-1; D gene unclear. The CDR3 contains 13 residues. V lost 5 bases, J lost 1 base, and 8 bases lay in between. Germline CDR1 LNHDA, CDR2 SQIVND (reference sequence). The CDR3 region has the DNA TGTGCCAGTAGTCCGACCGCGAACACTGAAGCTTTCTTT. Translated: CASSPTANTEAFF.